This T cell receptor beta chain was retrieved from a study of shared clonotypes between healthy human individuals. Here immunoSEQ multiplex PCR was the method, and the copy in TCRdb shows in-frame clones only, minus some. The data hold hundreds of thousands of clones, with about 95% observed a single time. CD45RO negativity and positive selection for CCR7 defined naive CD8 cells, a population that excluded terminally differentiated effector memory CD45RA+ cells. As concerns this clone: The antigen is unknown.

V was shortened by 0 bases and J by 4 bases, with 4 bases between the two germline ends. The length of the CDR3 is 12 residues. Germline CDR1 is GTSNPN and CDR2 is SVGIG (reference sequence). General study findings and limits: Larger estimated richness was generally recorded for naive subsets relative to memory subsets. Approximately 4.5% was the fraction of naive CD4 clonotypes found shared across several donors. Rarefaction demonstrated incomplete sorted-subset sequencing despite large depth.

This clonotype was sampled from a woman aged 25 to 39 in good health. The sequenced sample was naive CD8+ T cells sorted from blood. The chain combines TRBV30 with TRBJ1-3; the D is unclear. The CDR3 loop is CAWSVVGNTIYF. The CDR3 coding sequence is TGTGCCTGGAGTGTGGTAGGAAACACCATATATTTT.